The TCR beta chain under discussion was sequenced for a study of blood T cell repertoires in COVID-19. As for the study in general: COVID-19 samples collected from the United States, Italy and Spain covered acute and convalescent phases. Sample material is recorded as cDNA or gDNA derived from T cells, B-cell-depleted T cells, or PBMCs.

Enrolment of Seattle patients took place during active infection, and they were followed longitudinally. Germline V CDR1 and CDR2: DFQATT, SNEGSKA (reference sequence). The CDR3 sequence is 14 residues long. Between the trimmed V and J ends, which lost 3 bases and 10 bases, there was a span of 16 bases. The protocol was immunoSEQ multiplex PCR, while the TCRdb copy is restricted to in-frame clones and leaves out a portion. There are 40,000 to 45,000 clones in the sample; around 90% occur only once, and about 0.34% lies in the top ten. The rearrangement uses TRBV20-1 and TRBJ1-6; D unresolved. This sequence was found in a man aged 50 to 60 with COVID-19, enrolled during active disease. The sample was peripheral blood. The CDR3 region is CSASLGRLGSPLHF. The CDR3 DNA is TGCAGTGCTAGTTTGGGCCGCTTGGGCTCACCCCTCCACTTT.